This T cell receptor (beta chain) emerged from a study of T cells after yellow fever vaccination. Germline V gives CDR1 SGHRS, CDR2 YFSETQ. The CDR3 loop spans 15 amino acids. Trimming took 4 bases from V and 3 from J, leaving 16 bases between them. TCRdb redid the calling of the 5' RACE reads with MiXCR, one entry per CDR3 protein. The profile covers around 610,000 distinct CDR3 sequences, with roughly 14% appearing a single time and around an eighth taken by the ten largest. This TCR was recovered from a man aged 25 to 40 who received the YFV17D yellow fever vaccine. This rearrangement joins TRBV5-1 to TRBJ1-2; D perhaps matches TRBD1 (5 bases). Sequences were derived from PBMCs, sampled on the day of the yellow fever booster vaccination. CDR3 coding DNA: TGCGCCAGCAGCGCCGACAGACCATTCGACTATGGCTACACCTTC. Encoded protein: CASSADRPFDYGYTF.